This TCR beta chain originates from a study of early T cells in non-severe SARS-CoV-2 infection listed by TCRdb under 2021. General notes on the study: Because TCR sequencing relied on bulk RNA taken from unsorted whole blood, pairing of alpha and beta chains was not possible.

Libraries were made using 5' RACE. This sample was sequenced with a NextSeq 500. The TCR library protocol attached unique molecular identifiers to individual cDNA molecules to correct for sequencing error and PCR bias. Sequencing covered both TCR alpha and beta chains, and within each sample the abundances of alpha and beta sequences were tightly co-correlated. Under the source paper's analysis protocol: V gene, J gene and CDR3 annotation of TCR sequences was performed with Decombinator V4. TCRs were defined as expanded if a significant change between any two time points was detected under a Poisson model with p below 0.0001. Abundances of TCRs were expressed as counts per million after normalisation to the total number of TCRs sequenced in each sample. MAIT TCRs were defined by TRAV1-2 paired with TRAJ12, TRAJ20 or TRAJ33, and iNKT TCRs by TRAV10 paired with TRAJ18. A search of VDJdb, accessed on 1 November 2021, was run for TCRs annotated to CMV, EBV and SARS-CoV-2, with TCRs annotated for multiple antigens excluded. TCRdb handled the public reads itself, with Q25 trimming in fastp and clone calling in MiXCR, and kept productive beta chains. Each CDR3 protein appears once, grouped with its most common genes and DNA. These V and J calls derive from TCRdb rather than the authors' analysis. The sample records some 29,000 distinct CDR3 sequences, 5% to 6% of which are singletons. The ten largest clones take up approximately 4.5% of the sample.

A case-control design nested within a healthcare worker cohort in London, UK, was used, with weekly nasopharyngeal swab PCR tests and blood sampling performed. Healthcare workers were recruited during the week of the UK lockdown, between 23 and 31 March 2020, and followed weekly for up to 16 weeks. In this sample, this clonotype turned up a few times. This receptor's antigen is unknown. Base qualities are not provided; no much larger clone lies one nucleotide away. The study at large found these results: Matching against VDJdb was skewed toward anti-spike CD8 responses, likely underestimated virus-specific expansions, and missed private and CD4 specificities.

V is cut by 3 bases and J by 0 bases, and the space between the germline ends is 12 bases. The CDR3 numbers 14 residues from cysteine through phenylalanine. CDR3 DNA is the only sequence kept; it has 42 bases, read in frame from the first base. The germline V gene (reference sequence) yields DFQATT for CDR1 and SNEGSKA for CDR2. The source is an adult who was a healthcare worker with PCR-confirmed SARS-CoV-2 infection or an uninfected control (not recorded which). Sequenced: whole blood. The chain uses TRBV20-1 and TRBJ2-7, with no confident D gene call. Here is the DNA: TGCAGTGCTAGGGCAGCGACAAGCTCCTACGAGCAGTACTTC. It translates as CSARAATSSYEQYF.